These T cell receptor beta chains were read from a single sample in a study of regulatory T cells in long-lasting Graves disease. MiXCR was run by TCRdb on the multiplex PCR reads, yielding one entry per CDR3 protein. Of around 240,000 distinct CDR3 sequences detected, 15% to 20% appear once; the ten largest clones hold 14%. These data are also associated with another study on T cells in Graves' hyperthyroidism and ophthalmopathy.

The material sequenced was peripheral blood mononuclear cells (PBMCs), taken at new diagnosis, from a patient treated with antithyroid drugs. These TCRs come from a woman aged 25 to 45 with Graves disease. CDR3s include the opening cysteine and the closing phenylalanine or tryptophan. Each record gives: clone size, J gene, D gene, V gene, CDR3 DNA, CDR3 protein. A D gene is named only where the DNA matches it firmly. Some rows mark clone size as missing; the rest say once, few, many or name a class of expanded clone.

>few|TRBJ2-1|TRBD2|TRBV20-1
TGCAGTGCTACAGGAGCGGGGGGCCGAGGGGGGTACTCCTACAATGAGCAGTTCTTC
CSATGAGGRGGYSYNEQFF
>many|TRBJ2-1|TRBD2|TRBV7-6
TGTGCCAGCAGCTTAGGGACTAGGGGCAATGAGCAGTTCTTC
CASSLGTRGNEQFF
>few|TRBJ2-2|NA|TRBV6-2/TRBV6-3
TGTGCCAGCAGTGAGCAACAGGGATCCGGGGAGCTGTTTTTT
CASSEQQGSGELFF
>few|TRBJ2-1|NA|TRBV5-1
TGCGCCAGCAGCTTGGAGGAGAACAATGAGCAGTTCTTC
CASSLEENNEQFF
>many|TRBJ2-2|TRBD2|TRBV6-5
TGTGCCAGCAGTTACCAACCCGGGACTAGCGGGGGGTCCGGGGAGCTGTTTTTT
CASSYQPGTSGGSGELFF
>few|TRBJ1-6|NA|TRBV2
TGTGCCAGCAGTGCAGCCCTCAGCTCCTATAATTCACCCCTCCACTTT
CASSAALSSYNSPLHF
>many|TRBJ2-3|NA|TRBV15
TGTGCCACCAGCAGAGATTCAGGGGCGCCTAGCACAGATACGCAGTATTTT
CATSRDSGAPSTDTQYF
>NA|TRBJ2-3|TRBD2|TRBV10-1
TGCGCCAGACGTCGCGGGGGGGGGGGGGATACGCAGTATTTT
CARRRGGGGDTQYF
>many|TRBJ2-1|TRBD2|TRBV7-8
TGTGCCAGCAGCTTCCCGGGACTAGCGGGGGACCCAGACTACAATGAGCAGTTCTTC
CASSFPGLAGDPDYNEQFF
>NA|TRBJ2-7|NA|TRBV20-1
TGCAGTGCTAGTCGACGGGGGACCCTTCCCTACGGGCAGTACTTC
CSASRRGTLPYGQYF
>many|TRBJ1-6|NA|TRBV2
TGTGCCAGACAGGACTCCTATAATTCACCCCTCCACTTT
CARQDSYNSPLHF
>many|TRBJ1-3|NA|TRBV3-1
TGTGCCAGCAGCCCCGGGACGGTCTCTGGAAACACCATATATTTT
CASSPGTVSGNTIYF